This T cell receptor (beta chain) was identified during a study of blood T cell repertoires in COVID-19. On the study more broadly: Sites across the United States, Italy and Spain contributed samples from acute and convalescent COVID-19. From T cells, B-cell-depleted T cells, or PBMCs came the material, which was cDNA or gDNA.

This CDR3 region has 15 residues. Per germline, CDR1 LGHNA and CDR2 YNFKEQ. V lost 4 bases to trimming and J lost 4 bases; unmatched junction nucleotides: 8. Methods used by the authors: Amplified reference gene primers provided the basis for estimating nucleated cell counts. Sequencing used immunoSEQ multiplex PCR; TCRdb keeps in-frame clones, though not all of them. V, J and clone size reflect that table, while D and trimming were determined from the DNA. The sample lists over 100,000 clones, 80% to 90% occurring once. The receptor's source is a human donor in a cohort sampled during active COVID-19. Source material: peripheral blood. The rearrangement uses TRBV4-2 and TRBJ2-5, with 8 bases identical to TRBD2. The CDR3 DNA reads TGTGCCAGCAGCCCCTCCGGACTAGCTCTAGAGACCCAGTACTTC. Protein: CASSPSGLALETQYF.